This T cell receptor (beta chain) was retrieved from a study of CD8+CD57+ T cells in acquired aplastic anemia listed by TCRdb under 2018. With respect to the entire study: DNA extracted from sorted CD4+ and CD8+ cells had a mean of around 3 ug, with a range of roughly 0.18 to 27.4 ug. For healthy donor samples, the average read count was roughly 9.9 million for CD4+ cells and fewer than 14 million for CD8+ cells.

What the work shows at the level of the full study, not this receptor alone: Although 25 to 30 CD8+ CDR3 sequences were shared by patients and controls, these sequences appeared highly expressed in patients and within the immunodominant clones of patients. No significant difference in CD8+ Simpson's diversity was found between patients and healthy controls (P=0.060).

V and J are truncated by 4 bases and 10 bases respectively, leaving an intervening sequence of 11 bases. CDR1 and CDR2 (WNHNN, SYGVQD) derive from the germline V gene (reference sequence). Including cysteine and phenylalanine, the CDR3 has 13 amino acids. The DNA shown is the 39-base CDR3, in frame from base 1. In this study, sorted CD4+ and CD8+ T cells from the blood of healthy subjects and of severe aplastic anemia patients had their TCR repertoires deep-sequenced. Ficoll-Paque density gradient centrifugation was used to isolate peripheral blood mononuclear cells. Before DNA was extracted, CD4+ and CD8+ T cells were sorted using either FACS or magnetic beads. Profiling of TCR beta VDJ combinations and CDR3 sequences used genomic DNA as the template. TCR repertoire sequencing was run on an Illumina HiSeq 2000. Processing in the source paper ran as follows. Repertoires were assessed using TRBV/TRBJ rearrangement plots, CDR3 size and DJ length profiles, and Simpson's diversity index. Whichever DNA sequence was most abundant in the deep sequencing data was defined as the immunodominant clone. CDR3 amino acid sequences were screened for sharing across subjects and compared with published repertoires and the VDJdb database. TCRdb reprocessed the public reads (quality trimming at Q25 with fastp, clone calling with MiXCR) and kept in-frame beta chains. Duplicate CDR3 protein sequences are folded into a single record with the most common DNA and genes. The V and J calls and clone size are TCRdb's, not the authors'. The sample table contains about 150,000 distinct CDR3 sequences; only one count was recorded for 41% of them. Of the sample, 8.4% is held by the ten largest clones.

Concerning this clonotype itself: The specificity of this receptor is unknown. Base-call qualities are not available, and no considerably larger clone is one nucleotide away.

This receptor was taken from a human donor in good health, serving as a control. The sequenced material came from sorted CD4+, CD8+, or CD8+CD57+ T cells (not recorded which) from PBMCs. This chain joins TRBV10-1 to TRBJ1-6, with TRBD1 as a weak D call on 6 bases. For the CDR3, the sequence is CASSAGASSPLHF. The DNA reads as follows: TGCGCCAGCAGTGCGGGGGCCTCATCACCCCTCCACTTT.